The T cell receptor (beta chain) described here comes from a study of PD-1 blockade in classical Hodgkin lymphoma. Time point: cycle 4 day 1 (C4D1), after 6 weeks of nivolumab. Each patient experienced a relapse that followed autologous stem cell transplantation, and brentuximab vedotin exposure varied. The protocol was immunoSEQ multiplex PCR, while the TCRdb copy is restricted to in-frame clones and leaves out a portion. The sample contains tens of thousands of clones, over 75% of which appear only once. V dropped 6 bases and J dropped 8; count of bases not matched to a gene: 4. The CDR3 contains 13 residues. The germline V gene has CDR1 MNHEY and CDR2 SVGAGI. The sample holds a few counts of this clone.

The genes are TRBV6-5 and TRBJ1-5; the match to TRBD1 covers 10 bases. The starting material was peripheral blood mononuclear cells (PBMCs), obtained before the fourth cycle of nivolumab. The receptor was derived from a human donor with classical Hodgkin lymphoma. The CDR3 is CASRGQGWEPQHF. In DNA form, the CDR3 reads TGTGCCAGCAGGGGACAGGGGTGGGAGCCCCAGCATTTT.